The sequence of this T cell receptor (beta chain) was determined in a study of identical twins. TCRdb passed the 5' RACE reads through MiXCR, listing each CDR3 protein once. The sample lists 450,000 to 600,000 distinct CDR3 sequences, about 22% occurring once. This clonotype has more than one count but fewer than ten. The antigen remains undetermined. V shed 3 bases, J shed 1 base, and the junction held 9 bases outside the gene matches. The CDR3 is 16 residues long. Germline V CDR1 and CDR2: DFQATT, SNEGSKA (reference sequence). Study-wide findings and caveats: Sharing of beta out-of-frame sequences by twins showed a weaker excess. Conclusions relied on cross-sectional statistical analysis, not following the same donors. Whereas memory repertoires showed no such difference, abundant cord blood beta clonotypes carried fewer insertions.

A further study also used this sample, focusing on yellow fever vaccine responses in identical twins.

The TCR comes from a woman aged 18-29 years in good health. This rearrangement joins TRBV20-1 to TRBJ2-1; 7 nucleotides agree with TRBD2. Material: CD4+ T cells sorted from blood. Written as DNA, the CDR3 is TGCAGTGCTAGGACTAGCCTACGGGGGTCCTACAATGAGCAGTTCTTC. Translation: CSARTSLRGSYNEQFF.